This entry concerns a single T cell receptor beta chain. Its antigen remains unidentified. No qualities accompany the bases; no much larger clone lies one base away. These data come from a study of blood T cell repertoires in COVID-19 (dated by TCRdb to 2020 to 2021). Study-level background: Collaborator samples came from the United States, Italy and Spain and covered acute and convalescent phases of COVID-19. A freely available public database, intended as a resource for researchers studying the immune response to SARS-CoV-2, is where the repertoires were released. Where HLA class I and class II types were available, the types were taken from metadata supplied by the sample provider, not from assay-based typing. The sample metadata nearly always contained a de-identified subject ID, COVID-19 status, age in years and sex. The samples were drawn from the first 160 participants of the ongoing ImmuneRACE study and from 1,254 subjects provided by 6 global collaborators. The material from the prospective study consisted of cDNA or gDNA derived from T cells, B-cell-depleted T cells, or PBMCs. Deeply sampled blood TCRbeta repertoires from subjects exposed to, actively infected with, or recovered from COVID-19 were included in the dataset. Overall study outcomes, separate from this receptor: Clinical and demographic metadata were provided uncurated, with the amount varying by source and participant.

TCRbeta CDR3 regions were amplified from genomic DNA using the immunoSEQ Assay, a bias-controlled multiplex PCR. From the authors' description of their analysis: The number of nucleated cells in each sample was estimated by amplification of reference gene primers within the assay. To quantify the absolute abundance of each unique TCRbeta CDR3 rearrangement, sequence reads were collapsed and filtered. For each sample, productive Simpson clonality was calculated as the square root of Simpson's diversity index over productive rearrangements. TCRdb limited this immuneACCESS table to in-frame rearrangements with V and J called. A share of clones is missing; checked studies link under half to unresolved V genes, and the rest is unexplained. V, J and clone size are taken as reported in that table, and D and trimming were inferred from the DNA itself. This sample lists about 140,000 clones; about 87% were detected once. Of the sample, approximately 2.4% falls within the top ten clones.

In Seattle, one collaborating source enrolled patients while the infection was active and tracked those patients longitudinally over the course of disease. Collaborating institutions collected whole blood in K2EDTA tubes following their own protocols. For TCRbeta analysis, collaborators shipped samples as frozen whole blood, isolated PBMCs, or DNA extracted from either of those sample types. The germline V gene encodes CDR1 GTSNPN and CDR2 SVGIG (reference sequence). The CDR3 measures 11 amino acids from cysteine to phenylalanine. Just CDR3 DNA is preserved here, 33 bases in frame from base 1. V loses 0 bases of germline sequence and J loses 5 bases, and the interval between the two ends is 4 bases.

This receptor was identified in a human donor with COVID-19, enrolled during active disease. The donor label of this sample is uncertain. The chain is assembled from TRBV30 and TRBJ2-5; a confident D gene designation cannot be given. Sequenced: peripheral blood. The CDR3 protein: CAWSVQETQYF. The DNA sequence reads TGTGCCTGGAGTGTACAGGAGACCCAGTACTTC.